This T cell receptor beta chain was obtained from a study of cytomegalovirus exposure and HLA in healthy donors. Study results and limitations: Sequencing probably produced one cluster of sequence variants that were highly shared. The authors later linked a missense DCLRE1C variant to TCR beta V- and J-gene trimming. The study had only CMV serostatus as immune exposure information.

The germline V gene has CDR1 MNHNS and CDR2 SASEGT. The trim removed 4 bases at V and 2 bases at J, leaving 4 bases unmatched. The CDR3 sequence is 15 residues long. On this clone: Its target is not known. This same CDR3 is encoded by further DNA sequences in the sample.

The primer mix had 60 Vbeta and 13 Jbeta primers. Sequencing was performed with immunoSEQ multiplex PCR; in TCRdb, only in-frame clones are kept and a portion is missing. The sample records some 180,000 clones, 75% to 85% being singletons. This chain joins TRBV6-1 and TRBJ2-7, with TRBD2 identical over 11 bases. The material sequenced was PBMCs. This receptor was obtained from a young man in good health and CMV-seronegative. The CDR3 coding sequence is TGTGCCAGCAGTGCAGGACTAGCGGGTACCTACGAGCAGTACTTC. Encoded protein: CASSAGLAGTYEQYF.